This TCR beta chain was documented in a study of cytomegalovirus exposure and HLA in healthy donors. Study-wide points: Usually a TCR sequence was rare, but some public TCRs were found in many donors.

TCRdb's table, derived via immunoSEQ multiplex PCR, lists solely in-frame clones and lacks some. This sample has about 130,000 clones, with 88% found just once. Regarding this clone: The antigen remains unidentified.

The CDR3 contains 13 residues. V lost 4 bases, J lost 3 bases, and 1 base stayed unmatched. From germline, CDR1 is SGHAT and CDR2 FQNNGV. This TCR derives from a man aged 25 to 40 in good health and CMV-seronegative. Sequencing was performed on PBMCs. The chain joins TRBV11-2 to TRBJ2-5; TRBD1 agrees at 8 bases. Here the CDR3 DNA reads TGTGCCAGCAGCTCGACAGGGGAAGAGACCCAGTACTTC. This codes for CASSSTGEETQYF.